The 8 T cell receptor beta chains below come from one sample, sequenced in a study of cytomegalovirus exposure and HLA in healthy donors. Some clones are missing from TCRdb's copy, which holds only in-frame ones; the method was immunoSEQ multiplex PCR. The data contain about 400,000 clones, about nine tenths of them seen just once; the ten biggest clones take up approximately 0.86%. The material sequenced was PBMCs. The receptors stem from a woman aged 18-29 years in good health and CMV-seronegative.

The chain joins TRBV6-5 to TRBJ1-1; 7 bases fit TRBD1. V trimming: 3 bases; J trimming: 0 bases; junction bases outside the gene matches: 4. Per the germline V gene, CDR1 is MNHEY and CDR2 is SVGAGI. This CDR3 has 15 amino acids. The CDR3 loop reads CASSYDREMNTEAFF. In DNA form, the CDR3 reads TGTGCCAGCAGTTATGACAGGGAAATGAACACTGAAGCTTTCTTT.

The rearrangement uses TRBV27 and TRBJ1-2, with 8 bases matching TRBD1. This CDR3 contains 14 residues. CDR1 MNHEY and CDR2 SMNVEV come from the germline V gene (reference sequence). With V trimmed by 2 bases and J by 4 bases, 3 bases remained unmatched. CDR3 amino acids: CASSLLQGAYGYTF. For the CDR3, the DNA is TGTGCCAGCAGTTTACTCCAGGGGGCCTATGGCTACACCTTC.

V usage is TRBV5-4 and J usage is TRBJ2-7; 9 nucleotides match TRBD2. The germline V gene has CDR1 SGHNT and CDR2 YYREEE (reference sequence). With V trimmed by 2 bases and J by 4 bases, 7 bases remained unmatched. The CDR3 contains 15 residues. DNA for the CDR3: TGTGCCAGCAGCTTCCGCGGGGGGGCCGGGTACGAGCAGTACTTC. Residues: CASSFRGGAGYEQYF. The whole variable domain, filled in from reference TRBV5-4 and TRBJ2-7, reads ETGVTQSPTHLIKTRGQQVTLRCSSQSGHNTVSWYQQALGQGPQFIFQYYREEENGRGNFPPRFSGLQFPNYSSELNVNALELDDSALYLCASSFRGGAGYEQYFGPGTRLTVT.

The J gene is TRBJ2-7, the V gene TRBV28, with no clear D. V dropped 2 bases and J dropped 0 bases, with 8 bases sitting between them. The germline V gene encodes CDR1 MDHEN and CDR2 SYDVKM. The CDR3 is 14 residues long. The CDR3 protein is CASSLSDTSYEQYF. CDR3 sequence (DNA): TGTGCCAGCAGTTTAAGTGACACCTCCTACGAGCAGTACTTC.

V usage is TRBV18 and J usage is TRBJ2-5, with unresolved D. CDR1 is KGHSH, CDR2 LQKENI, per germline. The CDR3 totals 13 residues. V lost 2 bases to trimming and J lost 5 bases, with 9 bases between them. CDR3 amino acids: CASSPGLAETQYF. CDR3 coding DNA: TGTGCCAGCTCACCAGGGTTAGCTGAGACCCAGTACTTC. The full variable domain, in which reference TRBV18 and TRBJ2-5 provide the parts outside the CDR3, is NAGVMQNPRHLVRRRGQEARLRCSPMKGHSHVYWYRQLPEEGLKFMVYLQKENIIDESGMPKERFSAEFPKEGPSILRIQQVVRGDSAAYFCASSPGLAETQYFGPGTRLLVL.

V gene TRBV19 combines with J gene TRBJ1-2; 9 nucleotides align to TRBD1. Trimming at V came to 8 bases and at J to 5 bases, leaving 12 bases not matched to a gene. In germline, CDR1 is LNHDA, CDR2 SQIVND (reference sequence). There are 15 residues in the CDR3. CDR3 DNA sequence: TGTGCCAGTGCCCTTTGGGACAGGGTCGGGTATGGCTACACCTTC. Translation gives CASALWDRVGYGYTF.

This clone was found once. The chain links TRBV28 to TRBJ1-6; D is unclear. V shed 2 bases and J shed 6 bases, with 14 bases lying between them. This CDR3 contains 16 residues. Germline CDR1 MDHEN, CDR2 SYDVKM. The CDR3 is CASSLLPIAGNSPLHF. The DNA for the CDR3 is TGTGCCAGCAGTTTACTCCCTATTGCGGGTAATTCACCCCTCCACTTT.

The chain joins TRBV10-1 to TRBJ2-7, with D perhaps matching TRBD2 (7 bases). Looked up from germline, CDR1 is WNHNN and CDR2 is SYGVQD (reference sequence). Trimming took 0 bases from V and 2 from J, leaving 11 bases between them. The CDR3 extends over 15 amino acids. The CDR3 nucleotides are TGCGCCAGCAGTGAGTCGAGGGGGGGCCCCTACGAGCAGTACTTC. As protein: CASSESRGGPYEQYF.